What follows are 8 T cell receptor beta chains derived from one specimen sequenced in a study of PD-1 blockade in classical Hodgkin lymphoma. Stated time point: cycle 4 day 1 (C4D1), after five to seven weeks of nivolumab. Each of the patients experienced relapse following autologous stem cell transplantation, and their brentuximab vedotin exposure differed. TCRdb's table, derived via immunoSEQ multiplex PCR, lists solely in-frame clones and lacks some. The table has 64,000 or so clones, roughly nine tenths seen once. The specimen was peripheral blood mononuclear cells (PBMCs), collected before the fourth cycle of nivolumab. The origin of the receptors is a human donor with classical Hodgkin lymphoma.

The chain has TRBV7-9 and TRBJ1-3; 8 bases line up with TRBD1. Germline trimming cut 7 bases from V and 0 bases from J; bases unmatched to any gene: 8. CDR3 length equals 16 residues. Germline-derived CDR1 and CDR2 are SEHNR and FQNEAQ (reference sequence). CDR3 in amino acids: CASTLAGGSSGNTIYF. Written as DNA, the CDR3 is TGTGCCAGCACATTGGCAGGGGGCAGCTCTGGAAACACCATATATTTT.

The chain couples TRBV9 to TRBJ2-3; no clear D gene. CDR1 is SGDLS and CDR2 is YYNGEE in the germline V gene. The V end lost 2 bases, the J end lost 4 bases, and 14 bases lay between the germline ends. The CDR3 covers 15 residues. CDR3 sequence reads: CASSVGSLGSDTQYF. The CDR3 bases are TGTGCCAGCAGCGTTGGTTCCCTTGGGTCAGATACGCAGTATTTT. Based on the CDR3 plus reference TRBV9 and TRBJ2-3, the full variable domain is DSGVTQTPKHLITATGQRVTLRCSPRSGDLSVYWYQQSLDQGLQFLIQYYNGEERAKGNILERFSAQQFPDLHSELNLSSLELGDSALYFCASSVGSLGSDTQYFGPGTRLTVL.

This sequence joins TRBV29-1 and TRBJ1-2; 9 nucleotides line up with TRBD1. The CDR3 consists of 13 residues. In germline, CDR1 is SQVTM, CDR2 ANQGSEA. CDR3 nucleotide sequence: TGCAGTTGTCCGGGACAGGGAGTGCATGGCTACACCTTC. It is translated as CSCPGQGVHGYTF.

V gene TRBV18 combines with J gene TRBJ2-7, with 7 bases aligning to TRBD1. The trim removed 3 bases at V and 1 base at J, leaving 3 bases unmatched. The germline V gene encodes CDR1 KGHSH and CDR2 LQKENI. The CDR3 loop spans 14 amino acids. The CDR3 here is CASSPRQGSYEQYF. For the CDR3, the DNA is TGTGCCAGCTCACCCAGACAGGGTTCCTACGAGCAGTACTTC.

The J gene is TRBJ2-3, the V gene TRBV11-2; TRBD2 matches 9 bases. J gave up 5 bases and V 4 bases, and 10 bases lay outside the gene matches. The V gene's germline CDR1 is SGHAT and CDR2 FQNNGV. The CDR3 length is 16 residues. The chain's CDR3 is CASSSQAGGPQDTQYF. CDR3 sequence (DNA): TGTGCCAGCAGCTCGCAAGCGGGGGGCCCTCAAGATACGCAGTATTTT.

This clone has just one count. The genes are TRBV10-3 and TRBJ1-1; D gene ambiguous. Trimming left V 10 bases short and J 1 base short, with 10 bases between. This CDR3 comprises 12 residues. Germline assignment: CDR1 ENHRY and CDR2 SYGVKD. The CDR3 sequence is CASSIGNTEAFF. The CDR3 coding sequence is TGTGCCAGCAGCATTGGGAACACTGAAGCTTTCTTT.

This clone was detected only a few times. This chain links TRBV6-5 with TRBJ1-5; D is undetermined. The germline gives CDR1 MNHEY, CDR2 SVGAGI. CDR3 length equals 15 residues. Trimming removed 0 bases from V and 1 base from J, with 7 bases in between. Here the CDR3 DNA reads TGTGCCAGCAGTTACTCCCGAGGGAGCAATCAGCCCCAGCATTTT. Residues: CASSYSRGSNQPQHF.

The chain couples TRBV7-9 to TRBJ2-3; D is unresolved. From germline, CDR1 is SEHNR and CDR2 FQNEAQ (reference sequence). V was clipped by 5 bases and J by 8 bases, with 8 bases between them. The CDR3 has 11 residues. CDR3 in DNA: TGTGCCAGCAGCCCCGTGGGTACGCAGTATTTT. Its protein is CASSPVGTQYF. Drawing the rest from reference TRBV7-9 and TRBJ2-3, the complete variable domain is DTGVSQNPRHKITKRGQNVTFRCDPISEHNRLYWYRQTLGQGPEFLTYFQNEAQLEKSRLLSDRFSAERPKGSFSTLEIQRTEQGDSAMYLCASSPVGTQYFGPGTRLTVL.